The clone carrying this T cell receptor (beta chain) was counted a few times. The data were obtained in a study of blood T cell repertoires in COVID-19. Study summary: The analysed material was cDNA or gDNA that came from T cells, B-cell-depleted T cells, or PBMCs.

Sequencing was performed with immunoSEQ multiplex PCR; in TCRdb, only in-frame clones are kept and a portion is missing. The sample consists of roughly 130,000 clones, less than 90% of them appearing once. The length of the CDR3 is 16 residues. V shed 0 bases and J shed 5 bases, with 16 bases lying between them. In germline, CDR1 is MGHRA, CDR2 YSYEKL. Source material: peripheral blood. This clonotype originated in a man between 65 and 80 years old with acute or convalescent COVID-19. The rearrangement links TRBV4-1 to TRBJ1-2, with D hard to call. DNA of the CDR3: TGCGCCAGCAGCCAAGAATTGACGGGGAGGAGGTATGGCTACACCTTC. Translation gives CASSQELTGRRYGYTF.